These T cell receptor beta chains were read from a single sample in a study of radiotherapy plus CTLA-4 blockade in lung cancer. Sequencing used immunoSEQ multiplex PCR; TCRdb keeps in-frame clones, though not all of them. Of 51,000 or so clones in the sample, about 72% are singletons; the top ten hold 11%. Material: peripheral blood, obtained from a patient treated with radiotherapy plus ipilimumab. These receptors were obtained from a human donor with non-small cell lung cancer who had stable disease on radiotherapy plus ipilimumab. The CDR3 runs from the conserved cysteine through the conserved F or W. The D gene is left open where the match is weak. The size of a clone is reported for some rows only, either as once, few or many, or as a class for expanded clones.

V	size	J	D	DNA	CDR3
TRBV16	-	TRBJ2-7	-	TGTGCCAGCAGCCCGACCAGGGTGGACTCCTACGAGCAGTACTTC	CASSPTRVDSYEQYF
TRBV5-4	once	TRBJ1-2	TRBD1	TGTGCCAGCAGCCGCGGGACAGGGGTGCATGGCTACACCTTC	CASSRGTGVHGYTF
TRBV11-3	-	TRBJ2-4	-	TGTGCCAGCAGCCTAGGAGGGGACGGAGCCAAAAACATTCAGTACTTC	CASSLGGDGAKNIQYF
TRBV5-1	once	TRBJ1-2	-	TGCGCCAGCAGCTTGGAATCAGGGGACTATGGCTACACCTTC	CASSLESGDYGYTF
TRBV11-2	-	TRBJ1-2	TRBD1	TGTGCCAGCAGCTTAGGGGACAGATATGGCTACACCTTC	CASSLGDRYGYTF
TRBV5-4	-	TRBJ2-1	TRBD2	TGTGCCAGCAGTTCCGGGGGGGCGACGGAGTACAATGAGCAGTTCTTC	CASSSGGATEYNEQFF
TRBV7-2	once	TRBJ1-4	-	TGTGCCAGCAGCCCCCGGAATGAAAAACTGTTTTTT	CASSPRNEKLFF
TRBV27	-	TRBJ2-3	TRBD1	TGTGCCAGCAGTTTACAGGGGGCAGATACGCAGTATTTT	CASSLQGADTQYF
TRBV4-2	-	TRBJ1-2	-	TGTGCCAGCAGCCCCCAAGTGGACGGGGGAACGGGTGGCTACACCTTC	CASSPQVDGGTGGYTF
TRBV11-3	once	TRBJ1-1	-	TGTGCCAGCAGTTACGGGAGGAACACTGAAGCTTTCTTT	CASSYGRNTEAFF
TRBV18	-	TRBJ2-5	-	TGTGCCAGCTCACCGAGGGACCAAGAGACCCAGTACTTC	CASSPRDQETQYF
TRBV6-1	-	TRBJ1-4	-	TGTGCCAGCAGTGAAGCGGGGGGGCTCGAAAAACTGTTTTTT	CASSEAGGLEKLFF
TRBV5-6	-	TRBJ1-4	-	TGTGCCAGCATTCGGAGGGGAGGCATCTCAACTAATGAAAAACTGTTTTTT	CASIRRGGISTNEKLFF
TRBV4-1	-	TRBJ1-6	TRBD1	TGCGCCAGCAGAAGACAGGGGGAAAGTTCACCCCTCCACTTT	CASRRQGESSPLHF
TRBV27	-	TRBJ2-7	TRBD2	TGTGCCAGCAGTTTAGGACTAGTGGGCGTCGAGCAGTACTTC	CASSLGLVGVEQYF
TRBV7-7	few	TRBJ1-5	-	TGTGCCAGCAGCTTGGGGCCCGGACAGCCCCAGCATTTT	CASSLGPGQPQHF
TRBV6-5	-	TRBJ1-5	-	TGTGCCTCGGGTCGGAGGGGCGATCAGCCCCAGCATTTT	CASGRRGDQPQHF
TRBV9	-	TRBJ2-3	TRBD1	TGTGCCAGCAGCGAGAGGGGGGACGGGACAGGGGCAGATACGCAGTATTTT	CASSERGDGTGADTQYF
TRBV4-3	-	TRBJ1-3	TRBD1	TGCGCCAGCAGCTCGGACAGGGTGGCTGGAAACACCATATATTTT	CASSSDRVAGNTIYF
TRBV19	-	TRBJ1-5	-	TGTGCCAGTAGTCCTCAGACAGGCGCGATGCCCCAGCATTTT	CASSPQTGAMPQHF
TRBV7-9	-	TRBJ1-4	TRBD1	TGTGCCAGCAGTCGGACAGGGCTGCGTGAAAAACTGTTTTTT	CASSRTGLREKLFF
TRBV19	few	TRBJ1-5	-	TGTGCCAGTAGTGACCATACAGGGCTCCAAGGGCAGCCCCAGCATTTT	CASSDHTGLQGQPQHF
TRBV6-5	-	TRBJ2-7	TRBD2	TGTGCCAGCAGTTTGGGTGTGGGGGCGGGGGGTGACGAGCAGTACTTC	CASSLGVGAGGDEQYF
TRBV29-1	-	TRBJ1-2	-	TGCAGCGTTGGGTCGGGAGTTAACTATGGCTACACCTTC	CSVGSGVNYGYTF